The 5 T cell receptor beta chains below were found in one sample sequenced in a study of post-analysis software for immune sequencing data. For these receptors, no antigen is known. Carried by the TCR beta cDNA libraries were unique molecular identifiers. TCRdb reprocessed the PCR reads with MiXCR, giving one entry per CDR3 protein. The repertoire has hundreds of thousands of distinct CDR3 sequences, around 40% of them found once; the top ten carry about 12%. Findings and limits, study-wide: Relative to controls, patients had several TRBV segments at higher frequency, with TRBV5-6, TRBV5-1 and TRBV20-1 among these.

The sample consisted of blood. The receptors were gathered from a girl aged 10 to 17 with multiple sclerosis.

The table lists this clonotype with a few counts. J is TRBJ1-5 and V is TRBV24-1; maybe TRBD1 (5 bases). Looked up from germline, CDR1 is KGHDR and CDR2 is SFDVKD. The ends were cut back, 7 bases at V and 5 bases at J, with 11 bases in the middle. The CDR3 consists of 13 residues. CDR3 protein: CATSPGRYQPQHF. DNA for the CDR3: TGTGCCACCAGCCCGGGACGGTATCAGCCCCAGCATTTT.

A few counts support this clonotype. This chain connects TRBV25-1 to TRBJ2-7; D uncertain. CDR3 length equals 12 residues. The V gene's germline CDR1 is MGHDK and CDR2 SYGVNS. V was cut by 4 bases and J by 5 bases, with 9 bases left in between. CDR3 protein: CASSALANEQYF. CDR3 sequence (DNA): TGTGCCAGCAGTGCCCTCGCGAACGAGCAGTACTTC.

The CDR3 nucleotides read TGCGCCAGCAGCTTGGCCTTGAGTGCGGGAGTTAGTAATGAGCAGTTCTTC. As protein: CASSLALSAGVSNEQFF. The chain carries TRBV5-1 and TRBJ2-1; 7 bases fit TRBD2. Trimming at V came to 0 bases and at J to 7 bases, leaving 13 bases not matched to a gene. This CDR3 has 17 amino acids. Germline V gives CDR1 SGHRS, CDR2 YFSETQ.

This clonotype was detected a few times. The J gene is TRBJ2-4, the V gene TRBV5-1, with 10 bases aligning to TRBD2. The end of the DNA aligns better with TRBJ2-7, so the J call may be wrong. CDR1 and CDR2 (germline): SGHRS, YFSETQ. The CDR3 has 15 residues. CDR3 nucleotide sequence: TGCGCCAGCGGACCCGTCGGACTAGCGGCTCACGAGCAGTACTTC. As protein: CASGPVGLAAHEQYF.

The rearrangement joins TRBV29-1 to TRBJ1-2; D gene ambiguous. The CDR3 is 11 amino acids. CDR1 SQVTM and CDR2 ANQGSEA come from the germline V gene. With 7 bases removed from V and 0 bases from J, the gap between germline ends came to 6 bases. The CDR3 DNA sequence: TGCAGCGCGGGAACTAACTATGGCTACACCTTC. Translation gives CSAGTNYGYTF.